This TCR beta chain is drawn from a study of T cell repertoires in cytomegalovirus infection. There are many counts of this clonotype. The antigen is undetermined. The germline V gene encodes CDR1 SGHTA and CDR2 FQGNSA. The CDR3 spans 15 residues. Deletions cut 5 bases from V and 5 bases from J, with 15 bases between. Each CDR3 protein is one row after TCRdb ran MiXCR on the reads. Found here are 450,000 to 650,000 distinct CDR3 sequences, about 39% of them singletons; the top ten hold 40% to 60%. This specimen was cultured PBMCs, taken from culture after CMV antigen stimulation. The chain combines TRBV7-2 with TRBJ1-4; D unresolved. The clonotype was recovered from a human donor in good health (CMV status not recorded). Some clones in this sample may be carry-over from other donors' samples. CDR3 region: CASSPKVGRNEKLFF. As DNA, the CDR3 is TGTGCCAGCAGCCCCAAGGTGGGGAGGAATGAAAAACTGTTTTTT.